Described below is a single T cell receptor (beta chain) sequence and its context. What it binds is not known. These data are taken from a study of T cell responses to AZD1222 COVID-19 vaccine. The CDR3 length is 15 residues. The V end lost 6 bases, the J end lost 2 bases, and 16 bases lay between the germline ends. CDR1 and CDR2 from the germline V gene are MGHDK and SYGVNS. Overall study results and limits: Among the donors, most were white British and more were female, and clonal diversity was possibly underestimated. Dominant at 160-218 and 743-854, vaccine-associated CD4 TCRs also spanned spike. Unmutated variant regions are reportedly the target of nearly half of TCRs that are spike-specific. Just five or six AZD1222 recipients were seropositive at baseline.

Sequenced by immunoSEQ multiplex PCR; TCRdb stores in-frame clones only, minus some. The sample records under 200,000 clones, roughly 94% being singletons. The rearrangement joins TRBV25-1 to TRBJ2-5; a weak D match, TRBD2 (7 bases). The TCR sequence derives from an adult in good health. The input for sequencing was peripheral blood, taken on day 0 of AZD1222 vaccination. CDR3 region: CASRRGGRWQETQYF. The CDR3 coding sequence is TGTGCCAGCAGGAGGGGGGGGCGATGGCAAGAGACCCAGTACTTC.